This is a list of T cell receptor beta chains from one sample in a study of control samples from healthy donors and cancer patients. Assay: immunoSEQ multiplex PCR; the TCRdb copy retains only in-frame clones and omits some. This table holds around 170,000 clones, 85% to 90% found once. Sequencing was done on a sample of blood. These receptors were collected from a woman in her forties or fifties in good health. Each CDR3 is given with its conserved first and last residue. The D gene is left open where the match is weak. The size of a clone is reported for some rows only, either as once, few or many, or as a class for expanded clones.

clone size: NA; V gene: TRBV2; D gene: TRBD1; J gene: TRBJ1-2; CDR3 DNA: TGTGCCAGCAGTGAGACAGGGGGCGAAGATGGCTACACCTTC; CDR3 protein: CASSETGGEDGYTF
clone size: NA; V gene: TRBV18; D gene: TRBD1; J gene: TRBJ1-2; CDR3 DNA: TGTGCCAGCTCGGCAGGACAGGGGGTGACTGGCTACACCTTC; CDR3 protein: CASSAGQGVTGYTF
clone size: NA; V gene: TRBV5-4; D gene: TRBD2; J gene: TRBJ2-3; CDR3 DNA: TGTGCCAGCAGCCTGCGGACTAGCGGGGGCCTCACAGATACGCAGTATTTT; CDR3 protein: CASSLRTSGGLTDTQYF
clone size: NA; V gene: TRBV10-3; D gene: TRBD1; J gene: TRBJ1-6; CDR3 DNA: TGTGCCATCAGTGACACAAACAGGGGCCAATTTAACCCCTATAATTCACCCCTCCACTTT; CDR3 protein: CAISDTNRGQFNPYNSPLHF
clone size: once; V gene: TRBV7-7; D gene: NA; J gene: TRBJ1-1; CDR3 DNA: TGTGCCAGCAGCCGCATATCAGGGAACACTGAAGCTTTCTTT; CDR3 protein: CASSRISGNTEAFF
clone size: NA; V gene: TRBV24-1; D gene: NA; J gene: TRBJ1-6; CDR3 DNA: TGTGCCACCAATCGACAGTTTGGTTCACCCCTCCACTTT; CDR3 protein: CATNRQFGSPLHF
clone size: NA; V gene: TRBV18; D gene: TRBD2; J gene: TRBJ2-7; CDR3 DNA: TGTGCCAGCTCACCACGCGGGGGGGGCACCTACGAGCAGTACTTC; CDR3 protein: CASSPRGGGTYEQYF
clone size: NA; V gene: TRBV7-2; D gene: NA; J gene: TRBJ2-2; CDR3 DNA: TGTGCCAGCAGCTTAGCGGGAGACACCGGGGAGCTGTTTTTT; CDR3 protein: CASSLAGDTGELFF
clone size: NA; V gene: TRBV30; D gene: TRBD2; J gene: TRBJ2-5; CDR3 DNA: TGTGCCTGGAGTCCCTCGGGAGGAGGGTACCAAGAGACCCAGTACTTC; CDR3 protein: CAWSPSGGGYQETQYF
clone size: NA; V gene: TRBV5-4; D gene: NA; J gene: TRBJ2-1; CDR3 DNA: TGTGCCAGCAGCTTGGGCTGGGTCTCCTACAATGAGCAGTTCTTC; CDR3 protein: CASSLGWVSYNEQFF
clone size: NA; V gene: TRBV5-8; D gene: NA; J gene: TRBJ2-5; CDR3 DNA: TGTGCCAGCAGCTGGCAGGGCCTCGGCCAAGAGACCCAGTACTTC; CDR3 protein: CASSWQGLGQETQYF
clone size: NA; V gene: TRBV13; D gene: NA; J gene: TRBJ2-3; CDR3 DNA: TGTGCCAGCAGCACCCCCATGCGAGGGTCCACCACAGATACGCAGTATTTT; CDR3 protein: CASSTPMRGSTTDTQYF
clone size: NA; V gene: TRBV30; D gene: NA; J gene: TRBJ2-1; CDR3 DNA: TGTGCCTGGAGTTACCAGTTCGATGAGCAGTTCTTC; CDR3 protein: CAWSYQFDEQFF
clone size: few; V gene: TRBV5-1; D gene: NA; J gene: TRBJ1-2; CDR3 DNA: TGCGCCAGCAGCTTGGCTCAGGACAACTATGGCTACACCTTC; CDR3 protein: CASSLAQDNYGYTF
clone size: NA; V gene: TRBV9; D gene: TRBD2; J gene: TRBJ2-3; CDR3 DNA: TGTGCCAGCAGCGTAGATAGCGGGGGGCTGGGTGATACGCAGTATTTT; CDR3 protein: CASSVDSGGLGDTQYF
clone size: NA; V gene: TRBV5-4; D gene: TRBD1; J gene: TRBJ1-1; CDR3 DNA: TGTGCCAGCAGCCACCCGGACAGGGGGAGCACTGAAGCTTTCTTT; CDR3 protein: CASSHPDRGSTEAFF
clone size: NA; V gene: TRBV27; D gene: NA; J gene: TRBJ1-1; CDR3 DNA: TGTGCCAGCTCGTCTTTAGGGGCGGGGGACACTGAAGCTTTCTTT; CDR3 protein: CASSSLGAGDTEAFF
clone size: NA; V gene: TRBV30; D gene: NA; J gene: TRBJ1-4; CDR3 DNA: TGTGCCTGGAGTGTCTGGGGGGCGGGAGATGAAAAACTGTTTTTT; CDR3 protein: CAWSVWGAGDEKLFF
clone size: NA; V gene: TRBV6-1; D gene: NA; J gene: TRBJ2-2; CDR3 DNA: TGTGCCAGCAGTGAGGACTACCGCGGGGAGCTGTTTTTT; CDR3 protein: CASSEDYRGELFF
clone size: NA; V gene: TRBV28; D gene: NA; J gene: TRBJ1-5; CDR3 DNA: TGTGCCAGCATTCAATCTACCCGGGTTAGCAATCAGCCCCAGCATTTT; CDR3 protein: CASIQSTRVSNQPQHF
clone size: NA; V gene: TRBV6-2/TRBV6-3; D gene: TRBD1; J gene: TRBJ2-7; CDR3 DNA: TGTGCCAGCAGTTCCCACTCGGCGGACAGGGGAATCGAGCAGTACTTC; CDR3 protein: CASSSHSADRGIEQYF
clone size: once; V gene: TRBV7-2; D gene: TRBD1; J gene: TRBJ2-2; CDR3 DNA: TGTGCCAGCAGCTGGTCCGGGACAGACGTATCCGGGGAGCTGTTTTTT; CDR3 protein: CASSWSGTDVSGELFF
clone size: once; V gene: TRBV19; D gene: NA; J gene: TRBJ2-3; CDR3 DNA: TGTGCCAGTAGTATCCGGAGTAGCACAGATACGCAGTATTTT; CDR3 protein: CASSIRSSTDTQYF
clone size: NA; V gene: TRBV21-1; D gene: NA; J gene: TRBJ2-1; CDR3 DNA: TGTGCCAGCCCCGACCGGGGACAGCGATACAATGAGCAGTTCTTC; CDR3 protein: CASPDRGQRYNEQFF